The entry below gives a single T cell receptor beta chain sequence along with its context. The data were taken from a study of T-cell reconstitution after alpha-beta-depleted transplantation in children. The CDR3 totals 15 residues. V lost 4 bases and J lost 7, with 17 bases in between. Germline values: CDR1 DFQATT, CDR2 SNEGSKA (reference sequence). TCRbeta library construction was performed incorporating unique molecular identifiers. MiXCR, run by TCRdb on the PCR reads, gives a single entry per CDR3 protein. Here the sample spans more than 250,000 distinct CDR3 sequences, more than 9% being singletons.

Sequenced here: PBMCs from the stem cell graft donor, sampled from the stem cell graft. The receptor comes from a human donor who donated a stem cell graft to a child with SCID. The chain has TRBV20-1 and TRBJ1-6, with D hard to call. As DNA, the CDR3 is TGCAGTGCTATAGATTTTCACAGCTCAAATTCACCCCTCCACTTT. Residues: CSAIDFHSSNSPLHF.